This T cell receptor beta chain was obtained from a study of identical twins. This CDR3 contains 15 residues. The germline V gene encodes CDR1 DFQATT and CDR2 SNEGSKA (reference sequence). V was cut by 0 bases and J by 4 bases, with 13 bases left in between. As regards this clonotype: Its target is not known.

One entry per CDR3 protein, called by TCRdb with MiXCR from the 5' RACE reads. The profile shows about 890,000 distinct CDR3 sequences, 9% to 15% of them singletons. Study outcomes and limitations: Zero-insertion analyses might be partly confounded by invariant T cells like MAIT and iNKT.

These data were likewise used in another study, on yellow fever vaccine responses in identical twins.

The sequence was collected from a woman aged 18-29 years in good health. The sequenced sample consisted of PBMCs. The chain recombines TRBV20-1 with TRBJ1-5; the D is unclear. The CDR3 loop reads CSARDVGSFNQPQHF. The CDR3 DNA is TGCAGTGCTAGAGATGTTGGCAGCTTTAATCAGCCCCAGCATTTT.